This T cell receptor beta chain was obtained from a study of a mutant IDH1 vaccine in newly diagnosed glioma. Looking at the study overall: The first vaccination came 4-6 weeks after radiotherapy alone, or with temozolomide cycles. Treated patients were roughly 62% male, roughly 40% female, mean age roughly 40 years.

Method: immunoSEQ multiplex PCR; TCRdb's copy keeps in-frame clones and lacks some. The sample lists roughly 30,000 clones; 82% were seen once. For this clone: Antigen specificity is unknown.

Regarding time point: week 23, last vaccination. All doses held 300 ug of mutant IDH1 20-mer peptide, with topical imiquimod. The CDR3 covers 13 residues. Per germline, CDR1 MNHNY and CDR2 SVGAGI (reference sequence). Trimming stripped 6 bases from V and 2 bases from J, with 10 bases between. Sequenced material: PBMCs, taken from a glioma patient whose treatment included an IDH1 peptide vaccine. This TCR was recovered from a woman aged 25 to 39 with glioma. The chain employs TRBV6-6 and TRBJ1-2; the D gene is possibly TRBD1 (6 bases). The chain's CDR3 is CASSSQGNYGYTF. CDR3 coding DNA: TGTGCCAGCAGCTCGCAGGGGAACTATGGCTACACCTTC.